These 26 T cell receptor beta chains originate from one sample sequenced in a study of cytomegalovirus exposure and HLA in healthy donors. PCR was performed using 60 Vbeta and 13 Jbeta primers. Using immunoSEQ multiplex PCR, the repertoire was profiled, and TCRdb retains in-frame clones only, with some absent. Here the sample spans 60,000 or so clones, roughly 90% being singletons. The sequencing sample was made of PBMCs. Receptors were obtained from a man younger than 40 in good health and CMV-seropositive.

CDR3: CASSQGSGIEFF. CDR3 coding DNA: TGCGCCAGCAGCCAAGGGAGCGGGATTGAGTTCTTC. The chain employs TRBV4-1 and TRBJ2-1, with TRBD2 matching 7 bases. V lost 1 base and J lost 14; bases outside the gene matches: 5. This CDR3 is 12 amino acids long. Germline CDR1 MGHRA, CDR2 YSYEKL.

This clone was counted once. An end of the junction does not agree with germline; a read error may underlie this. V and J are TRBV7-9 and TRBJ1-6, with D uncertain. Germline CDR1 reads SEHNR; CDR2 reads FQNEAQ (reference sequence). The CDR3 is 12 residues long. The CDR3 DNA reads TGTTCCAGCAGCCTAACGAGCTCACCCCTCCACTTT. It specifies CSSSLTSSPLHF.

The genes are TRBV6-1 and TRBJ2-7; D remains ambiguous. Trimming pared 3 bases from V and 0 bases from J, leaving 6 bases between. Germline values: CDR1 MNHNS, CDR2 SASEGT. The CDR3 consists of 13 residues. CDR3 loop: CASSEAPSYEQYF. For the CDR3, the DNA is TGTGCCAGCAGTGAGGCCCCCTCCTACGAGCAGTACTTC.

This clone was seen more than once but under ten times. Other DNA sequences in the same sample also yield this CDR3. This chain links TRBV10-3 with TRBJ2-1; D call uncertain. V was pared by 4 bases and J by 7 bases, with 5 bases between. Germline assignment: CDR1 ENHRY and CDR2 SYGVKD. The CDR3 runs to 11 residues. In nucleotides, the CDR3 is TGTGCCATCAGTGCGGGTAATGAGCAGTTCTTC. This encodes CAISAGNEQFF.

This rearrangement joins TRBV7-9 to TRBJ1-1; D is uncertain. Trimming removed 3 bases from V and 0 bases from J, with 8 bases in between. The CDR3 contains 14 residues. The germline V gene encodes CDR1 SEHNR and CDR2 FQNEAQ (reference sequence). CDR3 amino acids: CASSFSFLNTEAFF. CDR3 in DNA: TGTGCCAGCAGCTTTTCCTTCTTGAACACTGAAGCTTTCTTT.

This clone was observed a single time. V gene TRBV11-2 combines with J gene TRBJ2-2; D may be TRBD1 (5 bases). Trimming removed 5 bases from V and 6 bases from J, with 13 bases in between. CDR1 is SGHAT, CDR2 FQNNGV, per germline. CDR3 size: 14 residues. CDR3 sequence (DNA): TGTGCCAGCAGCCCGAGCAGGGAATCCGGGGAGCTGTTTTTT. It yields the protein CASSPSRESGELFF.

This clone has a single count. V and J are TRBV6-1 and TRBJ2-3; 12 bases map to TRBD2. This CDR3 is built from 14 residues. Germline V gene lookup returns CDR1 MNHNS and CDR2 SASEGT. Trimming at V came to 8 bases and at J to 7 bases, leaving 7 bases not matched to a gene. In DNA, the CDR3 is TGTGCCAGCCAGACTAGCGGGAGAATTAATACGCAGTATTTT. Translation: CASQTSGRINTQYF.

This chain joins TRBV7-2 and TRBJ2-5; D is unresolved. Germline CDR1 and CDR2: SGHTA and FQGNSA. The germline V and J ends were trimmed by 1 base and 7 bases, with 16 bases remaining between them. This CDR3 has 15 amino acids. The CDR3 spells CASSLGFGASGTQYF. The CDR3 DNA sequence: TGTGCCAGCAGCTTAGGATTCGGAGCTTCGGGGACCCAGTACTTC.

Notes on this clone: The same CDR3 arises from other DNA sequences in this sample as well. This chain uses TRBV18 with TRBJ1-2; tentative D call: TRBD1 (5 bases). The germline V and J ends were trimmed by 0 bases and 1 base, with 6 bases remaining between them. The V gene's germline CDR1 is KGHSH and CDR2 LQKENI. This CDR3 is built from 14 residues. The chain's CDR3 is CASSPPTDNYGYTF. CDR3 sequence (DNA): TGTGCCAGCTCACCACCGACAGATAACTATGGCTACACCTTC.

This chain links TRBV7-8 with TRBJ1-5; weak D call: TRBD1 (6 bases). Germline assignment: CDR1 SGHVS and CDR2 FQNEAQ. The CDR3 is made up of 17 amino acids. The ends were cut back, 2 bases at V and 0 bases at J, with 14 bases in the middle. The CDR3 is CASSLWVRGYSNQPQHF. In DNA, the CDR3 is TGTGCCAGCAGCTTATGGGTAAGGGGGTATAGCAATCAGCCCCAGCATTTT. Full variable domain (missing parts from reference TRBV7-8 and TRBJ1-5): GAGVSQSPRYKVAKRGQDVALRCDPISGHVSLFWYQQALGQGPEFLTYFQNEAQLDKSGLPSDRFFAERPEGSVSTLKIQRTQQEDSAVYLCASSLWVRGYSNQPQHFGDGTRLSIL.

The genes are TRBV11-2 and TRBJ1-1; 7 nucleotides align to TRBD1. J lost 7 bases, V lost 4 bases, and 12 bases had no gene match. Germline CDR1 SGHAT, CDR2 FQNNGV. CDR3 length: 15 amino acids. The CDR3 coding sequence is TGTGCCAGCAGCTGGGGCCCGACAGGGTCGGGTGAAGCTTTCTTT. Its translation is CASSWGPTGSGEAFF. Full variable domain (remainder filled in from reference TRBV11-2 and TRBJ1-1): EAGVAQSPRYKIIEKRQSVAFWCNPISGHATLYWYQQILGQGPKLLIQFQNNGVVDDSQLPKDRFSAERLKGVDSTLKIQPAKLEDSAVYLCASSWGPTGSGEAFFGQGTRLTVV.

The rearrangement joins TRBV7-9 to TRBJ1-4, with TRBD1 as a possible D gene (6 bases). This CDR3 is built from 15 residues. Trimming stripped 4 bases from V and 4 bases from J, with 13 bases between. Germline lookup yields CDR1 SEHNR and CDR2 FQNEAQ (reference sequence). For the CDR3, the DNA is TGTGCCAGCAGCTCCACGGGACAAAGTAATGAAAAACTGTTTTTT. This sequence encodes CASSSTGQSNEKLFF.

The chain carries TRBV10-1 and TRBJ2-1, with 12 bases fitting TRBD2. The CDR3 runs to 17 residues. Germline V gives CDR1 WNHNN, CDR2 SYGVQD (reference sequence). Trimming at V came to 0 bases and at J to 7 bases, leaving 7 bases not matched to a gene. The CDR3 sequence: CASSESRLAGVSNEQFF. CDR3 coding DNA: TGCGCCAGCAGTGAGTCTAGACTAGCGGGAGTTAGTAATGAGCAGTTCTTC.

This chain uses TRBV6-5 with TRBJ1-1; D possibly corresponds to TRBD1 (5 bases). The CDR3 covers 15 residues. Per germline, CDR1 MNHEY and CDR2 SVGAGI. Between the trimmed V and J ends, which lost 1 base and 3 bases, there was a span of 12 bases. The chain's CDR3 is CASSYWEGRDTEAFF. CDR3 in DNA: TGTGCCAGCAGTTACTGGGAGGGACGGGACACTGAAGCTTTCTTT.

V gene TRBV6-5 combines with J gene TRBJ2-6; D gene uncertain. Looked up from germline, CDR1 is MNHEY and CDR2 is SVGAGI. Trimming stripped 9 bases from V and 0 bases from J, with 6 bases between. This CDR3 region has 13 residues. The CDR3 nucleotides are TGTGCCAGTGTACTCTCTGGGGCCAACGTCCTGACTTTC. It encodes CASVLSGANVLTF.

The chain is built from TRBV6-5 and TRBJ1-6; the D gene is possibly TRBD1 (6 bases). The CDR3 is 15 residues long. Per the germline V gene, CDR1 is MNHEY and CDR2 is SVGAGI. The germline V and J ends were trimmed by 10 bases and 6 bases, with 19 bases remaining between them. The CDR3 sequence is CATRPGQLLNSPLHF. CDR3 bases: TGTGCCACCCGCCCCGGACAGCTCCTTAATTCACCCCTCCACTTT.

The chain links TRBV29-1 to TRBJ2-2; possible D gene TRBD2, 6 bases. Germline CDR1 reads SQVTM; CDR2 reads ANQGSEA. The CDR3 sequence is 13 residues long. Trimming took 6 bases from V and 2 from J, leaving 10 bases between them. CDR3 sequence reads: CSVGDFNTGELFF. Here the CDR3 DNA reads TGCAGCGTGGGGGACTTCAACACCGGGGAGCTGTTTTTT.

The chain uses TRBV28 and TRBJ2-5; possible D gene TRBD1, 5 bases. Germline V gene lookup returns CDR1 MDHEN and CDR2 SYDVKM. Trimming left V 3 bases short and J 3 bases short, with 5 bases between. The CDR3 sequence is 12 residues long. CDR3 bases: TGTGCCAGCAGTTTCAGGGAAGAGACCCAGTACTTC. It codes for CASSFREETQYF.

The V and J genes are TRBV7-2 and TRBJ2-3; possible D gene TRBD2, 6 bases. Germline CDR1 and CDR2: SGHTA and FQGNSA. CDR3 size: 13 residues. V was trimmed by 0 bases and J by 8 bases, leaving 9 bases between them. This CDR3 is CASSLAGGATQYF. The CDR3 DNA reads TGTGCCAGCAGCTTAGCGGGGGGAGCTACGCAGTATTTT.

This chain connects TRBV6-1 to TRBJ2-7; 8 nucleotides agree with TRBD2. The trim removed 1 base at V and 2 bases at J, leaving 4 bases unmatched. Germline assignment: CDR1 MNHNS and CDR2 SASEGT. This CDR3 spans 15 amino acids. The CDR3 region is CASSEVGAGAYEQYF. The CDR3 coding sequence is TGTGCCAGCAGTGAAGTGGGAGCGGGGGCCTACGAGCAGTACTTC.

This clone was recorded only once. This sequence joins TRBV6-6 and TRBJ1-4; the match to TRBD1 covers 8 bases. CDR1 MNHNY and CDR2 SVGAGI come from the germline V gene (reference sequence). The CDR3 runs 16 residues. J was trimmed by 10 bases and V by 3 bases; bases with no gene match: 13. For the CDR3, the DNA is TGTGCCAGCAGTTATAGTCCTAGCGGACAGGGCGGAAAACTGTTTTTT. Amino acid sequence: CASSYSPSGQGGKLFF.

The chain links TRBV19 to TRBJ2-7; 7 bases map to TRBD2. Germline CDR1 reads LNHDA; CDR2 reads SQIVND (reference sequence). The CDR3 is 15 amino acids. After removal of 5 bases from V and 2 bases from J, the junction contained 9 bases not matched to a gene. The CDR3 reads CASSGPLASTYEQYF. The CDR3 DNA is TGTGCCAGTAGTGGCCCACTAGCGAGTACCTACGAGCAGTACTTC.

This clone turned up a few times. This chain connects TRBV5-6 to TRBJ2-5, with D possibly TRBD2 on 5 matching bases. The germline gives CDR1 SGHDT, CDR2 YYEEEE. The CDR3 is 13 amino acids. The V and J ends lost 4 bases and 4 bases respectively, with 11 bases between them. Written as DNA, the CDR3 is TGTGCCAGCAGCCCCGTGGCGGGAGAGACCCAGTACTTC. Translation: CASSPVAGETQYF.

The chain couples TRBV29-1 to TRBJ1-1, with 9 bases lining up with TRBD1. The V segment lost 1 base and the J segment 1 base; nucleotides outside the gene matches: 1. Germline loops: CDR1 SQVTM, CDR2 ANQGSEA. The CDR3 has 14 amino acids. Written as DNA, the CDR3 is TGCAGCGTTGAAGCGGGACAGGGGAACACTGAAGCTTTCTTT. It codes for CSVEAGQGNTEAFF.

This chain links TRBV5-5 with TRBJ1-2; TRBD1 matches at 8 bases. CDR3 length: 14 amino acids. Germline-derived CDR1 and CDR2 are SGHKS and YYEKEE (reference sequence). Losses at the gene ends were 3 bases for V and 7 bases for J; bases not matched to a gene: 8. CDR3 nucleotide sequence: TGTGCCAGCAGCTCGGCCGGGACAGGTTGTGGCTACACCTTC. It codes for CASSSAGTGCGYTF.

The genes are TRBV10-3 and TRBJ1-2; D not resolved. There are 14 residues in the CDR3. The germline gives CDR1 ENHRY, CDR2 SYGVKD. Trimming removed 1 base from V and 6 bases from J, with 12 bases in between. The CDR3 spells CAISEFQDMDGYTF. CDR3 nucleotide sequence: TGTGCCATCAGTGAGTTTCAGGATATGGATGGCTACACCTTC.